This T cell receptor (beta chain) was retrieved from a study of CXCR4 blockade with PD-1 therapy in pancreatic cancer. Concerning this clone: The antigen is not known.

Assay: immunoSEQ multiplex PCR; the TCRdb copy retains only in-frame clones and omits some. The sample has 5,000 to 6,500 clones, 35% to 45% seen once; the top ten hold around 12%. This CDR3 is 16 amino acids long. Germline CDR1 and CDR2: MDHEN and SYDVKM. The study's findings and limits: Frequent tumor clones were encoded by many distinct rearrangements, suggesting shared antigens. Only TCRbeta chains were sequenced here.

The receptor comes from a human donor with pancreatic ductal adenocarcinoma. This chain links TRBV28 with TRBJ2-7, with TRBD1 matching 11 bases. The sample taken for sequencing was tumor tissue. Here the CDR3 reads CATYPPGTGGTYEQYF. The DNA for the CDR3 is TGTGCTACCTACCCTCCCGGGACAGGGGGTACCTACGAGCAGTACTTC.